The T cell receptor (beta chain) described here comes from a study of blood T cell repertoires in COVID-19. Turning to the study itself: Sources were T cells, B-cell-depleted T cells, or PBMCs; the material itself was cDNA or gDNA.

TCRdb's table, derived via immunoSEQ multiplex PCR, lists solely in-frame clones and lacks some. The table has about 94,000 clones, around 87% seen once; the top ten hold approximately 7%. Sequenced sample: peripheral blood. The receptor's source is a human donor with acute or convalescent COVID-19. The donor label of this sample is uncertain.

DNA of the CDR3: TGTGCCACCAGTACGGACATGAACACTGAAGCTTTCTTT. Protein sequence: CATSTDMNTEAFF. This sequence joins TRBV24-1 and TRBJ1-1, with D possibly being TRBD1 (5 bases). V was cut by 6 bases and J by 0 bases, with 7 bases left in between. Germline assignment: CDR1 KGHDR and CDR2 SFDVKD. The CDR3 totals 13 residues.